This section outlines one TCR beta chain sequence together with its context. TCRdb's table, derived via immunoSEQ multiplex PCR, lists solely in-frame clones and lacks some. The sample has some 350,000 clones, about 90% seen once. These data belong to a study of blood T cell repertoires in COVID-19. CDR3 length: 15 residues. The rearrangement uses TRBV21-1 and TRBJ1-4; TRBD1, the D gene given by the table, was not confirmed from the DNA. TRBV21-1 is assigned pseudogene status. The sequencing input was PBMCs or T cells enriched from blood (not recorded which). The receptor comes from a woman aged 25 to 45 who had recovered from COVID-19. The CDR3 DNA sequence: TGTGCCAGCAGCAAGACAGGGCGGATGGAGGAAAAACTGTTTTTT. It specifies CASSKTGRMEEKLFF.